Described below is a single TCR beta chain sequence and its context. The antigen remains undetermined. The study ran its PCR with 60 Vbeta and 13 Jbeta primers. Original handling: Roughly 11 million of the 60 million to 80 million unique TCR beta chains counted in a later analysis were shared. This table comes from immunoSEQ multiplex PCR, and its TCRdb copy is limited to in-frame clones, with some not included. The V and J calls and clone size are taken from that table; D and trimming were inferred from the DNA. The table records 150,000 to 200,000 clones, roughly 10% of them present only once. These data belong to a study of cytomegalovirus exposure and HLA in healthy donors. Overall study findings and caveats: In vitro, three CMV-associated chains proved specific for CMV antigens. Analyzed later, most CMV-associated TCR beta chains appeared HLA-restricted. Using the classifier, cytomegalovirus status was reportedly diagnosed with high specificity and sensitivity.

The sample consisted of PBMCs. The clonotype comes from a woman in her twenties or thirties in good health and CMV-seropositive.

The CDR3 reads CASSLRTGNQPQHF. The CDR3 DNA is TGTGCCAGCAGTCTACGGACAGGGAACCAGCCCCAGCATTTT. The V and J genes are TRBV6-1 and TRBJ1-5; 8 bases are shared with TRBD1. Germline lookup yields CDR1 MNHNS and CDR2 SASEGT. The J segment lost 7 bases and the V segment lost 5 bases, leaving 7 bases of the junction unmatched. The CDR3 loop spans 14 amino acids.